Listed here is a single T cell receptor beta chain. These data belong to a study of blood T cell repertoires in COVID-19. Study at large: The United States, Italy and Spain supplied acute and convalescent COVID-19 samples.

Germline values: CDR1 MNHEY, CDR2 SVGAGI. V trimming: 3 bases; J trimming: 7 bases; junction bases outside the gene matches: 7. The CDR3 runs 16 residues. Clones were sequenced by immunoSEQ multiplex PCR, and TCRdb holds only the in-frame ones, with some missing. The sample lists about 100,000 clones; over 75% were seen once. The receptor comes from a woman aged 25 to 39 with acute or convalescent COVID-19. Input material: peripheral blood. This chain connects TRBV6-5 to TRBJ1-6, with TRBD1 matching over 9 bases. The CDR3 coding sequence is TGTGCCAGCAGTTATGGGACAGGGATAGGGAATTCACCCCTCCACTTT. Protein sequence: CASSYGTGIGNSPLHF.